Below, 11 T cell receptor beta chains from the same sample are listed, as sequenced in a study of Graves' ophthalmopathy and Graves' hyperthyroidism. Amplification of the TCR beta CDR3 regions used RNA transcripts (as template). Second-round multiplex PCR followed a first-round RT-PCR using HTBI primers. Using its own MiXCR run on the multiplex PCR reads, TCRdb lists one record per CDR3 protein. The repertoire holds 1 million to 1.3 million distinct CDR3 sequences, less than 45% seen once, with around 10% in the top ten. Sequencing was done on a sample of peripheral blood or thyroid tissue (not recorded which). The receptor source for this set is an adult man with Graves' hyperthyroidism.

This chain uses TRBV12-3 or TRBV12-4 with TRBJ2-2; D perhaps matches TRBD2 (6 bases). The CDR3 sequence is 15 residues long. V dropped 6 bases and J dropped 3 bases, with 14 bases sitting between them. CDR3 region: CASRDRDFDTGELFF. CDR3 sequence (DNA): TGTGCCAGCAGAGACCGGGACTTCGACACCGGGGAGCTGTTTTTT.

This clonotype was detected only a few times. A read error is possible here, since a much larger clone lies one base away. The rearrangement uses TRBV29-1 and TRBJ2-7; D is unclear. This CDR3 is 15 amino acids long. In germline, CDR1 is SQVTM, CDR2 ANQGSEA. CDR3 residues: CSVVFVLPPSCEQYF. The CDR3 DNA follows: TGCAGCGTCGTGTTCGTGCTACCTCCTTCCTGCGAGCAGTACTTC.

This chain joins TRBV20-1 and TRBJ2-5; TRBD1 matches at 10 bases. There are 14 residues in the CDR3. V was pared by 7 bases and J by 5 bases, with 10 bases of the junction left unmatched. CDR1 and CDR2 (germline): DFQATT, SNEGSKA (reference sequence). Here the CDR3 reads CSGWTGGVVETQYF. The CDR3 DNA sequence: TGCAGTGGATGGACAGGGGGAGTGGTTGAGACCCAGTACTTC.

The chain is built from TRBV25-1 and TRBJ1-6; no reliable D call. Germline-derived CDR1 and CDR2 are MGHDK and SYGVNS. V lost 5 bases, J lost 6 bases, and 17 bases lay in between. This CDR3 is built from 16 residues. CDR3 region: CASSFPGAPINSPLHF. The CDR3 DNA reads TGTGCCAGCAGTTTTCCAGGAGCTCCTATTAATTCACCCCTCCACTTT.

J is TRBJ1-2 and V is TRBV5-1, with D tentatively TRBD1 (6 bases). The germline V and J ends were trimmed by 2 bases and 8 bases, with 16 bases remaining between them. This CDR3 spans 14 amino acids. Germline lookup yields CDR1 SGHRS and CDR2 YFSETQ. The CDR3 bases are TGCGCCAGCAGCTTTTCTTGGGACACCGGGGGCTACACCTTC. Amino acid sequence: CASSFSWDTGGYTF.

The CDR3 region is CASSYLRTGLAEETQYF. The CDR3 region has the DNA TGTGCCAGCAGTTACCTCAGAACGGGACTAGCGGAAGAGACCCAGTACTTC. The rearrangement links TRBV6-2 or TRBV6-3 to TRBJ2-5, with 11 bases matching TRBD2. The CDR3 has 17 amino acids. V lost 2 bases, J lost 3 bases, and 8 bases stayed unmatched. Germline CDR1 MNHEY, CDR2 SVGEGT.

This clonotype was counted ten times or more. The chain couples TRBV20-1 to TRBJ2-5, with TRBD1 identical over 8 bases. The ends lost 3 bases at V and 5 bases at J; junction bases unmatched: 5. The CDR3 has 13 residues. Germline V CDR1 and CDR2: DFQATT, SNEGSKA (reference sequence). CDR3 protein: CSASGQGTETQYF. The CDR3 DNA is TGCAGTGCTAGTGGACAGGGTACCGAGACCCAGTACTTC.

This clonotype was seen ten or more times. The gene calls are TRBV24-1 and TRBJ2-5, with 7 nucleotides matching TRBD1. With V trimmed by 4 bases and J by 0 bases, 4 bases remained unmatched. The germline gives CDR1 KGHDR, CDR2 SFDVKD. The CDR3 runs to 15 residues. This chain's CDR3 is CATSDSGQHQETQYF. The CDR3 DNA is TGTGCCACCAGTGACTCGGGACAGCACCAAGAGACCCAGTACTTC.

Concerning this clonotype: A much larger clone lies one base from this, so it may be a read error. V and J are TRBV12-3 or TRBV12-4 and TRBJ1-2, with 9 positions matching TRBD1. This CDR3 has 13 amino acids. After removal of 7 bases from V and 10 bases from J, the junction contained 10 bases not matched to a gene. CDR3 sequence: CASTMTGGRDYTF. The CDR3 region has the DNA TGTGCCAGCACTATGACAGGGGGACGTGACTACACCTTC.

This clonotype was observed many times. The chain couples TRBV20-1 to TRBJ2-7; D not certain. This CDR3 is 13 amino acids long. Germline V gene lookup returns CDR1 DFQATT and CDR2 SNEGSKA (reference sequence). Trimming shortened V by 6 bases and J by 3 bases, and 15 bases separated the two germline ends. CDR3 in DNA: TGCAGTGCCAGACGCAACGGGCTCTACGAGCAGTACTTC. It specifies CSARRNGLYEQYF.

Ten or more counts support this clonotype. J is TRBJ1-2 and V is TRBV4-1, with 7 bases identical to TRBD1. CDR3 length equals 16 residues. Unmatched junction bases numbered 11, after V lost 1 base and J lost 6 bases. Germline lookup yields CDR1 MGHRA and CDR2 YSYEKL. CDR3 sequence reads: CASSQGDRQALNGYTF. CDR3 DNA: TGCGCCAGCAGCCAAGGGGACAGACAGGCGCTGAATGGCTACACCTTC.